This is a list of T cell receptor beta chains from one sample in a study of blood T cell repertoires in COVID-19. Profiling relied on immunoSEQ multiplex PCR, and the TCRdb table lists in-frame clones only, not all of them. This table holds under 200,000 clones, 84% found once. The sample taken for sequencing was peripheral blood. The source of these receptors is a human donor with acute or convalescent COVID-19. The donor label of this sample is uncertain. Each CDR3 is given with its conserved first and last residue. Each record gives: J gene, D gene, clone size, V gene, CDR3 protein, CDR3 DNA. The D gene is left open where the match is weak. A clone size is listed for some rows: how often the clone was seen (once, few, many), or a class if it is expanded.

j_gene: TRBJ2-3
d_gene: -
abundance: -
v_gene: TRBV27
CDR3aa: CASSLSSPPAPGTQYF
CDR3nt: TGTGCCAGCAGTTTATCATCGCCTCCGGCCCCGGGTACGCAGTATTTT

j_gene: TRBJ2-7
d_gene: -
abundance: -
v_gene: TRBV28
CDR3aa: CASSLGGGADYEQYF
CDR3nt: TGTGCCAGCAGTTTAGGGGGGGGCGCGGACTACGAGCAGTACTTC

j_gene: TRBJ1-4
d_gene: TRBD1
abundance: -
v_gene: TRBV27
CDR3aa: CASSLSPMDRGNEKLFF
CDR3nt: TGTGCCAGCAGTTTATCGCCAATGGACAGGGGGAATGAAAAACTGTTTTTT

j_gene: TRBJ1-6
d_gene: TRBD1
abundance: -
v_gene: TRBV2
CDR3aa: CASTSDRGTYNSPLHF
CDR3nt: TGTGCCAGCACATCGGACAGGGGTACCTATAATTCACCCCTCCACTTT

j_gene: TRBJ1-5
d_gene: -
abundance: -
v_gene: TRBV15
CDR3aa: CATSREIGGLALGSNQPQHF
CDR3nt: TGTGCCACCAGCAGAGAGATCGGGGGGTTGGCTCTTGGTAGCAATCAGCCCCAGCATTTT

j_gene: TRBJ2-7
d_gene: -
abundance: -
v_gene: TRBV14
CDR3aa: CASSQEGGGAEQYF
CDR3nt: TGTGCCAGCAGCCAAGAAGGGGGAGGGGCCGAGCAGTACTTC

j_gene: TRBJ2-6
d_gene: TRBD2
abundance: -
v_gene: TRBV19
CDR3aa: CASSRLAGTTGGANVLTF
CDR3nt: TGTGCCAGTAGTCGGCTAGCGGGAACCACGGGTGGGGCCAACGTCCTGACTTTC

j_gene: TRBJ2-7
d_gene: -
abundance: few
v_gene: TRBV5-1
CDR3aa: CASSLTRSVYEQYF
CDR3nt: TGCGCCAGCAGCTTGACCCGGAGTGTCTACGAGCAGTACTTC

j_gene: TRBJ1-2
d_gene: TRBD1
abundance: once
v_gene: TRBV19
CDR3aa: CASSMRDRDGYTF
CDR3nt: TGTGCCAGTAGTATGCGGGACAGGGATGGCTACACCTTC

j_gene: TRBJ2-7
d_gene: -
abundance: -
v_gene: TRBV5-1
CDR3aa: CASSLPLDSGAEQYF
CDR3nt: TGCGCCAGCAGCTTGCCTCTCGACTCGGGAGCCGAGCAGTACTTC

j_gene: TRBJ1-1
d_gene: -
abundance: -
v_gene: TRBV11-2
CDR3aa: CASSLSGYGNTEAFF
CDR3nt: TGTGCCAGCAGCCTTTCCGGGTATGGGAACACTGAAGCTTTCTTT

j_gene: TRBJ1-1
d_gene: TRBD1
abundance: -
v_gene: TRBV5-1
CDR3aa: CASSAPDREATEAFF
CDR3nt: TGCGCCAGCAGCGCCCCGGACAGGGAGGCCACTGAAGCTTTCTTT

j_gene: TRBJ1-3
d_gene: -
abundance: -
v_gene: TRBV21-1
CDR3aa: CASSKEQGAGNTIYF
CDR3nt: TGTGCCAGCAGCAAAGAACAAGGGGCTGGAAACACCATATATTTT

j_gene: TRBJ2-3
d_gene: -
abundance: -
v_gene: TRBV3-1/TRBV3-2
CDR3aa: CASSQETVEREVTDTQYF
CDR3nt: TGTGCCAGCAGCCAAGAAACGGTCGAAAGAGAGGTCACAGATACGCAGTATTTT

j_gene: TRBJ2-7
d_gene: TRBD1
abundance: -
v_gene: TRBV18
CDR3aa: CASSPDRVYEQYF
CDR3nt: TGTGCCAGCTCACCAGACAGGGTCTACGAGCAGTACTTC

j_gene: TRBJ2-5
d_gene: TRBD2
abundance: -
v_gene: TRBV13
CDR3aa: CASSRSGMGETQYF
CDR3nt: TGTGCCAGCAGCCGTAGCGGGATGGGAGAGACCCAGTACTTC

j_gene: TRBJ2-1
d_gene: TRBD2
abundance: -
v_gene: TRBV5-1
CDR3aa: CASSFTSGGYNEQFF
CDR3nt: TGCGCCAGCAGCTTTACTAGCGGGGGGTACAATGAGCAGTTCTTC

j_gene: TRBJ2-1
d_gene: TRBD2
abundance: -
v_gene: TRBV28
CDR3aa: CASSPGTSGPLDYNEQFF
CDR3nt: TGTGCCAGCAGTCCCGGGACTAGCGGCCCCCTGGACTACAATGAGCAGTTCTTC

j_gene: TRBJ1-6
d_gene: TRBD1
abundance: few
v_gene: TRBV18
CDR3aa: CASSPGTGRNSPLHF
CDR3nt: TGTGCCAGCTCACCAGGGACAGGCCGTAATTCACCCCTCCACTTT

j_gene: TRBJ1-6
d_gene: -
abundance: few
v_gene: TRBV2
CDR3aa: CASSEGQNSPLHF
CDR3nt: TGTGCCAGCAGTGAAGGGCAGAATTCACCCCTCCACTTT

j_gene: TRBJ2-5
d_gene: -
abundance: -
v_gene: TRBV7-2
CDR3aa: CASSLGRLDGETQYF
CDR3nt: TGTGCCAGCAGCTTAGGCCGCCTAGATGGGGAGACCCAGTACTTC

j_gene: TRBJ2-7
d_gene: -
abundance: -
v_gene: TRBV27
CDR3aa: CASSITSRAPYEQYF
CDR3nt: TGTGCCAGCAGTATTACCAGCAGGGCTCCCTACGAGCAGTACTTC

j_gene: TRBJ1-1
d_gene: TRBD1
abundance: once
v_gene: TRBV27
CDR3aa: CASSLSFRGRTEAFF
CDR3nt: TGTGCCAGCAGTTTATCGTTCAGGGGGCGGACTGAAGCTTTCTTT

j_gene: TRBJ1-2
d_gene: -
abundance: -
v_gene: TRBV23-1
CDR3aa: CASSPNGRQNCLGYTF
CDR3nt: TGCGCCAGCAGCCCCAACGGGAGACAGAACTGCCTGGGCTACACCTTC

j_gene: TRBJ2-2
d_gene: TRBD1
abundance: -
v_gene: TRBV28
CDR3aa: CASSLGPTGGNTGELFF
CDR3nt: TGTGCCAGCAGTTTGGGACCGACAGGGGGCAACACCGGGGAGCTGTTTTTT

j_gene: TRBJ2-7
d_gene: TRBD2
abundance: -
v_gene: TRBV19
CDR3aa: CASSKRGGRDEQYF
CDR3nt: TGTGCCAGTAGTAAACGGGGGGGCCGTGACGAGCAGTACTTC

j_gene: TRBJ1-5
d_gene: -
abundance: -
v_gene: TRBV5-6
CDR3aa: CASSGYQPQHF
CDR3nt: TGTGCCAGCTCGGGTTATCAGCCCCAGCATTTT

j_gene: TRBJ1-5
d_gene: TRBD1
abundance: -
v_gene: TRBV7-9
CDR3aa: CASSLVRGGGFSNQPQHF
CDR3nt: TGTGCCAGCAGCTTAGTACGAGGGGGCGGGTTTAGCAATCAGCCCCAGCATTTT

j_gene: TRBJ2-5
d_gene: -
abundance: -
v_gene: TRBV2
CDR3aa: CASSRRAFQETQYF
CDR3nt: TGTGCCAGCTCCCGGCGGGCGTTCCAGGAGACCCAGTACTTC

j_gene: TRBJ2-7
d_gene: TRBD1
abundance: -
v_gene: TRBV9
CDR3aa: CASSIGTGGEQYF
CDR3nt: TGTGCCAGCAGCATCGGGACAGGGGGCGAGCAGTACTTC

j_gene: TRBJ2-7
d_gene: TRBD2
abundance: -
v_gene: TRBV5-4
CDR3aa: CASSSLAGASYEQYF
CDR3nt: TGTGCCAGCAGCTCTCTAGCGGGGGCCTCCTACGAGCAGTACTTC

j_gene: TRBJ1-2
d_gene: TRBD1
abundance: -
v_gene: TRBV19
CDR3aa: CASTPGTDYGYTF
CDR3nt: TGTGCCAGTACCCCGGGGACAGACTATGGCTACACCTTC

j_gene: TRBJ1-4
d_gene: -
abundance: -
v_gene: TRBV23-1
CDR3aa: CASSQTGPNEKLFF
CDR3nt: TGCGCCAGCAGTCAAACAGGGCCGAATGAAAAACTGTTTTTT

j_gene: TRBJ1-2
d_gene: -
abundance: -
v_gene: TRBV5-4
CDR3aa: CASSQGQNYGYTF
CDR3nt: TGTGCCAGCAGCCAAGGACAGAACTATGGCTACACCTTC

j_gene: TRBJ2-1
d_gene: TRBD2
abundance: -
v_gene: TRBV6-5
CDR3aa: CASSLAGGSREQFF
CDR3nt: TGTGCCAGCAGTTTGGCGGGAGGATCCCGTGAGCAGTTCTTC